This T cell receptor beta chain was observed in a study of molecular identifiers for immune sequencing clone quantification. Findings of the study overall: Clones above 20 RNA copies held over 97% of effector molecules, under 1% in naive cells.

TCRdb processed the PCR reads anew with MiXCR; each CDR3 protein has one entry. The table has tens of thousands of distinct CDR3 sequences, roughly 18% seen once. This clonotype appeared many times. Its antigen is not identified. V shed 4 bases, J shed 10 bases, and the junction held 7 bases outside the gene matches. This CDR3 is 13 amino acids long. Germline assignment: CDR1 GTSNPN and CDR2 SVGIG (reference sequence). The origin of this receptor is a human donor in good health. Some libraries in this study had Jurkat cell RNA spiked in. The sequenced sample was naive CD8+ T cells from blood, with Jurkat cell RNA spiked in. Subset defined: FACS-sorted CD8+CD4-CCR7+CD45RA+ naive T cells. This chain uses TRBV30 with TRBJ1-6; 7 bases agree with TRBD1. CDR3 nucleotide sequence: TGTGCCTGGAATCAGGGGGAGAACTCACCCCTCCACTTT. It yields the protein CAWNQGENSPLHF.